A single sample is the source of the 14 T cell receptor beta chains below, sequenced in a study of blood T cells in healthy people across ages. Then a second PCR, running roughly 6 to 11 cycles, was carried out with a sample-barcoded 5' primer and a J-beta primer mix. Each CDR3 protein is one row after TCRdb ran MiXCR on the 5' RACE reads. The sample has 1.5 million to 2 million distinct CDR3 sequences; 28% are singletons. The sequenced sample was blood. The receptors come from a woman in her twenties or thirties in good health.

This rearrangement joins TRBV3-1 to TRBJ2-1; TRBD2 might be the D (5 bases). Germline-derived CDR1 and CDR2 are LGHDT and YNNKEL (reference sequence). The CDR3 is 13 amino acids. Trimming left V 8 bases short and J 0 bases short, with 8 bases between. DNA of the CDR3: TGTGCCAGCGGAGCGGCCTCCTACAATGAGCAGTTCTTC. Protein sequence: CASGAASYNEQFF.

There are a few counts of this clonotype. The chain has TRBV3-1 and TRBJ2-2; the D is unclear. V lost 3 bases and J 1 base, leaving 15 bases between the germline ends. CDR1 and CDR2 from the germline V gene are LGHDT and YNNKEL (reference sequence). This CDR3 has 17 residues. The CDR3 reads CASSHLTGWRNTGELFF. The CDR3 nucleotides are TGTGCCAGCAGCCACCTCACCGGGTGGAGGAACACCGGGGAGCTGTTTTTT.

The J gene is TRBJ2-3, the V gene TRBV24-1; 8 bases match TRBD2. J was trimmed by 4 bases and V by 0 bases; bases with no gene match: 11. CDR3 length: 18 residues. Germline CDR1 is KGHDR and CDR2 is SFDVKD. The CDR3 DNA follows: TGTGCCACCAGTGATTTGGGGACTAGAAAGATGGAGGCAGATACGCAGTATTTT. It is translated as CATSDLGTRKMEADTQYF.

The chain links TRBV10-2 to TRBJ2-1; 9 nucleotides agree with TRBD2. The germline CDR1 and CDR2 sequences are WSHSY and SAAADI. Unmatched junction bases numbered 4, after V lost 3 bases and J lost 7 bases. The CDR3 loop spans 14 amino acids. The CDR3: CASSDLAGINEQFF. As DNA, the CDR3 is TGCGCCAGCAGTGATCTAGCGGGAATTAATGAGCAGTTCTTC.

The rearrangement uses TRBV20-1 and TRBJ1-2; 7 bases align to TRBD1. The CDR3 is 13 residues long. The V gene end was trimmed by 3 bases and the J gene end by 2 bases; junction bases not matched to a gene: 3. Germline assignment: CDR1 DFQATT and CDR2 SNEGSKA (reference sequence). The CDR3 bases are TGCAGTGCTAGTACAGGGGCGAACTATGGCTACACCTTC. It yields the protein CSASTGANYGYTF.

This chain connects TRBV10-2 to TRBJ2-3, with 9 bases that match TRBD2. The germline V gene encodes CDR1 WSHSY and CDR2 SAAADI. The CDR3 is 17 amino acids. With 3 bases clipped from V and 2 bases from J, the junction kept 9 bases outside the gene matches. The CDR3 here is CASSEASGDTFTDTQYF. The CDR3, as DNA: TGCGCCAGCAGTGAAGCTAGCGGGGACACCTTCACAGATACGCAGTATTTT.

This clonotype was counted at least ten times. The chain carries TRBV5-1 and TRBJ2-3; a weak D match, TRBD2 (6 bases). The ends were cut back, 4 bases at V and 0 bases at J, with 9 bases in the middle. This CDR3 is built from 14 residues. Germline V lookup: CDR1 SGHRS, CDR2 YFSETQ. This chain's CDR3 is CASSGTSSTDTQYF. Here the CDR3 DNA reads TGCGCCAGCAGCGGGACTTCTAGCACAGATACGCAGTATTTT.

This chain uses TRBV20-1 with TRBJ2-4; D is perhaps TRBD2 (6 bases). The CDR3 consists of 15 residues. Trimming pared 6 bases from V and 0 bases from J, leaving 15 bases between. Looked up from germline, CDR1 is DFQATT and CDR2 is SNEGSKA (reference sequence). The CDR3 DNA follows: TGCAGTGCCCTTAAACCGGGACTAGCCAAAAACATTCAGTACTTC. Protein sequence: CSALKPGLAKNIQYF.

On this clonotype itself: The junction shows a germline mismatch at one end, possibly a read error. This sequence joins TRBV12-3 or TRBV12-4 and TRBJ2-2; TRBD2 matches 15 bases. The CDR3 totals 20 residues. Written as DNA, the CDR3 is TGTGCCAGCACCGGCCAGAGGGACACCGGACTAGCGGGAGGGTCTGGGGAGCAGTTTTTT. This translates into CASTGQRDTGLAGGSGEQFF.

In this sample, this clonotype turned up many times. CDR3 amino acids: CASSQEGQGSGYGYTF. The CDR3 DNA follows: TGCGCCAGCAGCCAAGAGGGACAGGGTAGTGGCTATGGCTACACCTTC. This chain joins TRBV4-3 and TRBJ1-2, with 9 bases aligning to TRBD1. The CDR3 is 16 amino acids. CDR1 and CDR2 from the germline V gene are LGHNA and YSLEER. V trimming: 0 bases; J trimming: 4 bases; junction bases outside the gene matches: 6.

Of note for this clonotype: A read error may explain this, as a much larger clone is one base away. The chain recombines TRBV29-1 with TRBJ2-4; 8 nucleotides agree with TRBD2. The CDR3 spans 17 residues. CDR1 is SQVTM, CDR2 ANQGSEA, per germline. CDR3 bases: TGCAGCGTGAACCCCGGCCTAGCGGGTAAAGCCAGAAACATTCAGTACTTC. Translating gives CSVNPGLAGKARNIQYF.

This clonotype was detected many times. The rearrangement uses TRBV2 and TRBJ2-5; D uncertain. The end of the DNA fits TRBJ2-7 better, so the J call may be wrong. The CDR3 is made up of 12 amino acids. From germline, CDR1 is SNHLY and CDR2 FYNNEI. The CDR3 sequence is CASSVLLGEQYF. In DNA, the CDR3 is TGTGCCAGCAGTGTACTCCTCGGCGAGCAGTACTTC.

The rearrangement uses TRBV5-1 and TRBJ2-5; 7 bases fit TRBD1. This CDR3 region has 14 residues. Germline-derived CDR1 and CDR2 are SGHRS and YFSETQ. The junction had 10 bases not matched to a gene; V was cut back by 6 bases and J by 5 bases. CDR3 nucleotide sequence: TGCGCCAGCAACAGGGGCGCAAAGTGGGAGACCCAGTACTTC. It yields the protein CASNRGAKWETQYF.

To note about this clonotype: A much larger clone lies one base from this, so it may be a read error. The gene calls are TRBV27 and TRBJ2-5; 8 bases are shared with TRBD2. This CDR3 region has 18 residues. Germline CDR1 MNHEY, CDR2 SMNVEV (reference sequence). The V and J ends lost 2 bases and 11 bases, in that order; junction bases with no gene match: 22. DNA for the CDR3: TGTGCCAGCAGTTTAGTAACCTCCGGGACTAGGAACTACAATGAGCAGTACTTC. Amino acid sequence: CASSLVTSGTRNYNEQYF.